Following are 4 T cell receptor beta chains from one sample sequenced in a study of T-cell memory formation after mild COVID-19. TCRdb ran MiXCR on the 5' RACE reads and lists one entry per CDR3 protein. The sample has about 290,000 distinct CDR3 sequences, more than 15% seen once. Material for sequencing was PBMCs or a T cell subset sorted from them (not recorded which). The receptor source for this set is a young man who had mild COVID-19 (a few samples of this study predate the infection). Cell type and time point are not known.

The chain recombines TRBV6-1 with TRBJ1-1; 10 bases fit TRBD1. This CDR3 is built from 16 residues. From germline, CDR1 is MNHNS and CDR2 SASEGT. V was clipped by 2 bases and J by 0 bases; unmatched bases: 3. CDR3 sequence (DNA): TGTGCCAGCAGTGAATATGGGACAGGGGTGAACACTGAAGCTTTCTTT. It is translated as CASSEYGTGVNTEAFF.

In its sample, this clonotype was seen a few times. This chain uses TRBV20-1 with TRBJ1-3, with D unresolved. Trimming removed 5 bases from V and 0 bases from J, with 17 bases in between. Germline V gene lookup returns CDR1 DFQATT and CDR2 SNEGSKA (reference sequence). CDR3 length: 16 residues. CDR3 protein: CSAAIPGVSSGNTIYF. As DNA, the CDR3 is TGCAGTGCTGCAATCCCCGGGGTCAGCTCTGGAAACACCATATATTTT.

This clonotype was recorded a few times. The J gene is TRBJ2-1, the V gene TRBV6-5; 9 positions match TRBD1. The CDR3 is made up of 14 amino acids. CDR1 and CDR2 from the germline V gene are MNHEY and SVGAGI. V lost 2 bases and J lost 7; bases outside the gene matches: 3. The CDR3 here is CASSYNRGPNEQFF. In DNA, the CDR3 is TGTGCCAGCAGTTACAACAGGGGGCCTAATGAGCAGTTCTTC.

The chain has TRBV12-3 or TRBV12-4 and TRBJ1-2, with D uncertain. V shed 8 bases and J shed 2 bases, with 9 bases lying between them. The CDR3 contains 12 residues. The CDR3 is CASAAQNYGYTF. DNA for the CDR3: TGTGCCAGCGCAGCCCAAAACTATGGCTACACCTTC.